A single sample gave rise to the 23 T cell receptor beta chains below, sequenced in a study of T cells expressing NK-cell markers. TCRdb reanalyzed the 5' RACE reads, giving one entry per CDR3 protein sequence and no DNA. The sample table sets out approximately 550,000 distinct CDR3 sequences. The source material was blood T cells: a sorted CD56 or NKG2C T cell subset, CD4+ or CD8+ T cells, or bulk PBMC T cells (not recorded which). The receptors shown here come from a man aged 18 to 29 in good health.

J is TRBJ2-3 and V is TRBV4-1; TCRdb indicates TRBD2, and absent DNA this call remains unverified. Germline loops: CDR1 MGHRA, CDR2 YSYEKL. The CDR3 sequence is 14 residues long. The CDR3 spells CASSSRERPDTQYF.

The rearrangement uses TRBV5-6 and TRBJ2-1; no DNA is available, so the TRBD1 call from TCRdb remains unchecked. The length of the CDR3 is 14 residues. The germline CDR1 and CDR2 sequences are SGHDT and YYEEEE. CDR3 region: CASTGTGSYNEQFF.

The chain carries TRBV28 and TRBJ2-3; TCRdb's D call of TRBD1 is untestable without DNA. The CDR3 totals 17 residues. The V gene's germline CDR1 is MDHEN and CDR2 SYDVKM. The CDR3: CASSLSPRSWGTDTQYF.

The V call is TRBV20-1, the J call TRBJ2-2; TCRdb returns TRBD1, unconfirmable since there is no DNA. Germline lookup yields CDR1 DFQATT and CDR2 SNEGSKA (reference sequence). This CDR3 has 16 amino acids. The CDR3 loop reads CSATDRARAGTGELFF.

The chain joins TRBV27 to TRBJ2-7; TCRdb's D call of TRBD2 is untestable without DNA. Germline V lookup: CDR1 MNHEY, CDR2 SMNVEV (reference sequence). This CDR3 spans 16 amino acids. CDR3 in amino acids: CASSPAADPSHYEQYF.

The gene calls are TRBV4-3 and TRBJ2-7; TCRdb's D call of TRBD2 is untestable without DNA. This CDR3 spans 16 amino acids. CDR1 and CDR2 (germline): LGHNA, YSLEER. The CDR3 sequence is CASSPGRGSGTYEQYF.

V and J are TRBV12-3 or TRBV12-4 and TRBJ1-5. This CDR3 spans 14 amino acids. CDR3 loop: CASRPSAARQPQHF.

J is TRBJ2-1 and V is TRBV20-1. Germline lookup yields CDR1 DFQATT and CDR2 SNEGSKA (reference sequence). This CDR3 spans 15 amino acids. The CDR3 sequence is CSALPSTSSYNEQFF.

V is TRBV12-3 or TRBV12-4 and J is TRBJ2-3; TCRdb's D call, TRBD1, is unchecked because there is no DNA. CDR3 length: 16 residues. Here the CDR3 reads CASRARQGIITDTQYF.

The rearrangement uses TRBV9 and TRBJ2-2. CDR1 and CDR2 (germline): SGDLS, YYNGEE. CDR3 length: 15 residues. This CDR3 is CASSVGTVKAGELFF.

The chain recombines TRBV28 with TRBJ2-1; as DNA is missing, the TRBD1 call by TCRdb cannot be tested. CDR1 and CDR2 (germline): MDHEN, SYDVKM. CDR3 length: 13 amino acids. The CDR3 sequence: CASSPGQQTSQFF. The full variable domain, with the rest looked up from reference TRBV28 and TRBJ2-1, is DVKVTQSSRYLVKRTGEKVFLECVQDMDHENMFWYRQDPGLGLRLIYFSYDVKMKEKGDIPEGYSVSREKKERFSLILESASTNQTSMYLCASSPGQQTSQFFGPGTRLTVL.

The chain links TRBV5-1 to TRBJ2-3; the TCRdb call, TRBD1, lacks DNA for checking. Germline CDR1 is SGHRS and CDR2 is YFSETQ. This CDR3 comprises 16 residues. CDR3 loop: CASTPLGTGIPDTQYF.

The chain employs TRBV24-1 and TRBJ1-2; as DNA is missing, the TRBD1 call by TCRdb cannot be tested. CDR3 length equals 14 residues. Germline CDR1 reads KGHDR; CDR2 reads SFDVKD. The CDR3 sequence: CATSDLRGGGGYTF.

CDR3 loop: CSVDTHGLSADTQYF. The chain links TRBV29-1 to TRBJ2-3. The germline V gene has CDR1 SQVTM and CDR2 ANQGSEA. The CDR3 contains 15 residues.

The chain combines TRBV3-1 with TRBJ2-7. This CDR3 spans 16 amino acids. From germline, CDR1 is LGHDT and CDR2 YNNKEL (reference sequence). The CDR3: CASSQDSATVSYEQYF.

CDR3 region: CASSQPGTSGIRETQYF. The V call is TRBV14, the J call TRBJ2-5; checking the TCRdb D call of TRBD2 is not possible without DNA. This CDR3 region has 17 residues. From germline, CDR1 is SGHDN and CDR2 FVKESK.

The CDR3 sequence: CASSQELGRDHGTDTQYF. The chain combines TRBV14 with TRBJ2-3; checking the TCRdb D call of TRBD2 is not possible without DNA. Germline lookup yields CDR1 SGHDN and CDR2 FVKESK. The CDR3 extends over 18 amino acids. The full variable domain, in which reference TRBV14 and TRBJ2-3 provide the parts outside the CDR3, is EAGVTQFPSHSVIEKGQTVTLRCDPISGHDNLYWYRRVMGKEIKFLLHFVKESKQDESGMPNNRFLAERTGGTYSTLKVQPAELEDSGVYFCASSQELGRDHGTDTQYFGPGTRLTVL.

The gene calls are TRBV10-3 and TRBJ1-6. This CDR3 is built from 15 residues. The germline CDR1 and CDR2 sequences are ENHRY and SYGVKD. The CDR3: CAISAAGLYNSPLHF.

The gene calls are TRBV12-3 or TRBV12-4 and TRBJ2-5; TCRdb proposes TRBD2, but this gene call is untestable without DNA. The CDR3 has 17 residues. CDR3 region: CASSFMSGLAGFETQYF.

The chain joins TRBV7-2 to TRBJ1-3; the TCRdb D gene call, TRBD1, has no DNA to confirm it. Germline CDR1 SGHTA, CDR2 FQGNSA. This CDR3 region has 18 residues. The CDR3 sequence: CASSFYLGQGTGGNTIYF.

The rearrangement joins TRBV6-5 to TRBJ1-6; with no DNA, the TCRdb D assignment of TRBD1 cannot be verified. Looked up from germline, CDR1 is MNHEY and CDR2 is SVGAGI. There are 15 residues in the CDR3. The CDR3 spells CASSYSRPGTSPLHF.

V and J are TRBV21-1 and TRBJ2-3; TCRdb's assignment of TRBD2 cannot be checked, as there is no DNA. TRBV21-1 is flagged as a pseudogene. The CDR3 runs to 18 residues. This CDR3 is CASSLPLGTSGRTDTQYF.

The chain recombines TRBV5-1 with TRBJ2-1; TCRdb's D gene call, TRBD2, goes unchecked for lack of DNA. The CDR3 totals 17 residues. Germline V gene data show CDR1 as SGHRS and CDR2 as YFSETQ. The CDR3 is CASSLGPIAGVRAEQFF.